This TCR beta chain emerged from a study of T cells after yellow fever vaccination (dated by TCRdb to between 2018 and 2020). Some background on the complete study: The SMART-Seq v4 Ultra Low Input RNA kit was used to prepare libraries from fractions with low cell numbers. To follow T-cell clones before and after both primary and booster YFV17D yellow fever vaccination, bulk TCR alpha and beta repertoires underwent longitudinal sequencing. Two healthy male donors, one aged 18 to 29 and one aged 30 to 39 years, were included in the cohort. Blood samples were taken at several timepoints before and after primary and secondary immunization, and bulk PBMC replicates and cell subsets were isolated.

Taken with the paper, the label for treatment or condition translates to: live attenuated yellow fever vaccine strain. PBMCs were isolated from peripheral blood using a standard Ficoll-Paque protocol. Dynabeads CD4 and CD8 positive selection kits were used to isolate the CD4 and CD8 T-cell fractions. TriZol was used to extract RNA from bulk PBMCs, from CD4 and CD8 fractions, and from dextramer-positive and dextramer-negative fractions. Beyond this particular receptor, the publication reports: After the booster, most of the clones that had expanded following primary vaccination were detected again (roughly 96% of CD4 and around 90% of CD8), which suggests that memory was broadly maintained. Because abundant contaminating clonotypes from the bulk population could be contained in FACS-sorted repertoires, computational filtering was required. The secondary T-cell response was found to be weaker but faster than the primary response, with a peak reached on day 5 rather than on day 15. A small fraction of clonotypes showed up in both the CD4 and CD8 compartments, probably as a result of convergent recombination. Only two donors were included in the study, so the extent to which the findings can be generalized is limited.

Sequenced using an Illumina NovaSeq 6000. Synthesis of TCR cDNA relied on 5'RACE template switching, a step that introduced a universal primer site along with unique molecular identifiers. Priming for cDNA synthesis came from both the TCR alpha and TCR beta constant segments. Two PCR steps were used to amplify libraries, with sample barcodes and sequencing adapters being added in the second step. Libraries were sequenced on Illumina HiSeq 2500 (2x100 bp) or NovaSeq (2x150 bp). Turning to the authors' computational methods: MIGEC was used to demultiplex reads and collapse the reads into UMI consensus sequences, and MiXCR was used for V(D)J alignment. Clonotypes responding to the vaccine were identified with edgeR on replicate PBMC samples, with the criteria of FDR below 0.01 and a log2 fold change above 5 up to day 15. Each bulk clonotype received a CD4 or CD8 identity based on whether the sequenced CD4 or CD8 repertoire contained that clonotype at higher abundance. TCRdb reprocessing: public reads trimmed at Q25 with fastp, clones called with MiXCR, in-frame beta chains kept. Under each unique CDR3 protein, matching rows form one entry showing the most common genes and DNA. Here the V and J calls rest on TCRdb's processing, not on the authors' analysis. The sample includes about 300,000 distinct CDR3 sequences, with roughly 8.7% observed a single time. The ten largest clones take up about 3.5% of the sample.

This clonotype appeared a few times. Its antigen remains unidentified. Within one base of it there is no much larger clone, and no base qualities were kept. The CDR3 runs 14 amino acids, cysteine and phenylalanine included. The read is trimmed to its CDR3 DNA, 42 bases read in frame from base 1. The germline V gene supplies CDR1 SGHRS and CDR2 YFSETQ. Germline trimming amounts to 0 bases on V and 10 bases on J, with 6 as the count of junction bases outside the gene matches. Sequenced material: CD4+ T cells sorted from PBMCs, taken 5 days after the yellow fever booster vaccination. Recombination linked TRBV5-1 to TRBJ2-3, and TRBD2 aligns with 9 junction nucleotides. The sequence was collected from a man aged 18 to 29 who received the YFV17D yellow fever vaccine. The CDR3 protein: CASSLGRGGLSQYF. The DNA sequence is TGCGCCAGCAGCTTGGGGCGGGGGGGCCTTTCGCAGTATTTT.